The T cell receptor (beta chain) under discussion was sequenced for a study of shared clonotypes between healthy human individuals. This clone appeared a single time. In the naive CD8 group, cells lacked CD45RO and were positively selected for CCR7, so terminally differentiated effector memory CD45RA+ cells were left out. TCRdb keeps only in-frame clones here, not all; method: immunoSEQ multiplex PCR. The sample shows about 2.1 million clones, around 95% of them seen only once. The source material was naive CD8+ T cells from PBMCs. This TCR was sampled from a man between 18 and 35 years old in good health. Some clones in this sample may be carry-over from other donors' samples.

DNA of the CDR3: TGTGCCAGCAGCCCAGGACAGGGCGGCTCTGGAAACACCATATATTTT. As protein: CASSPGQGGSGNTIYF. V and J are TRBV7-9 and TRBJ1-3; 8 positions agree with TRBD1. The CDR3 contains 16 residues. Germline V gives CDR1 SEHNR, CDR2 FQNEAQ (reference sequence). The V and J ends lost 5 bases and 0 bases, in that order; junction bases with no gene match: 6.